Listed here are 4 T cell receptor beta chains from one sample, sequenced in a study of T-cell reconstitution after alpha-beta-depleted transplantation in children. The authors prepared the TCRbeta library with unique molecular identifiers. TCRdb reprocessed the PCR reads via MiXCR and lists one record per CDR3 protein. The repertoire includes approximately 270,000 distinct CDR3 sequences, roughly a quarter of them detected once, and about 5% sits in the top ten. This sample comprised PBMCs, mostly from graft donor cells, obtained 360 days after TCRalphabeta/CD19-depleted stem cell transplant. These receptors came from a female patient aged 2-10 years who had a stem cell transplant for congenital amegakaryocytic thrombocytopenia, so the T cells may come from the graft donor.

The chain uses TRBV5-1 and TRBJ1-2; D is unclear. Germline CDR1 SGHRS, CDR2 YFSETQ. V was clipped by 0 bases and J by 6 bases, with 15 bases between them. The CDR3 is 15 residues long. The CDR3 bases are TGCGCCAGCAGCTTGGGCCTAACGTATGGGGATGGCTACACCTTC. Its translation is CASSLGLTYGDGYTF.

This clonotype was observed a handful of times. The J gene is TRBJ1-4, the V gene TRBV2; D is undetermined. Between the trimmed V and J ends, which lost 4 bases and 5 bases, there was a span of 14 bases. CDR1 SNHLY and CDR2 FYNNEI come from the germline V gene. This CDR3 has 15 residues. CDR3 in DNA: TGTGCCAGCAGTGCCACAAGCACACGAAATGAAAAACTGTTTTTT. Its translation is CASSATSTRNEKLFF.

The chain couples TRBV12-3 or TRBV12-4 to TRBJ2-3; D is unresolved. The CDR3 totals 15 residues. Trimming stripped 7 bases from V and 1 base from J, with 15 bases between. In DNA, the CDR3 is TGTGCCAGCATCGATAAAGGACGGCGCACAGATACGCAGTATTTT. This gives the protein CASIDKGRRTDTQYF.

The rearrangement links TRBV6-5 to TRBJ2-1, with TRBD2 identical over 11 bases. Trimming took 2 bases from V and 13 from J; bases not matched to a gene: 10. The germline V gene has CDR1 MNHEY and CDR2 SVGAGI. The length of the CDR3 is 15 residues. The CDR3 nucleotides are TGTGCCAGCAGTTACGTCAAGACTAGCGGGGACCGACAGTTCTTC. Protein product: CASSYVKTSGDRQFF.